These T cell receptor beta chains were read from a single sample in a study of blood T cell repertoires in COVID-19. The protocol was immunoSEQ multiplex PCR, while the TCRdb copy is restricted to in-frame clones and leaves out a portion. Of 200,000 to 300,000 clones listed, about 90% are singletons. Specimen: PBMCs or T cells enriched from blood (not recorded which). The receptor set was obtained from a woman aged 30 to 39 with acute COVID-19. Each CDR3 is given without its conserved first and last residue. D genes are given only for firm matches.

J gene,V gene,D gene,CDR3 protein
TRBJ2-1,TRBV4-2,TRBD2,ASSQVETSGGVYNEQF
TRBJ2-3,TRBV5-4,TRBD1,ASSDPGTGSEDTQY
TRBJ2-2,TRBV19,TRBD1,ASSGGADTGELF
TRBJ1-1,TRBV5-1,.,ASSLRGNTEAF
TRBJ1-1,TRBV18,.,ASSPSRGSMNTEAF
TRBJ2-7,TRBV2,TRBD1,ASKDRGIYEQY
TRBJ2-3,TRBV27,TRBD2,ASSRAGGISTDTQY
TRBJ2-5,TRBV11-2,TRBD2,ASATSGVQETQY
TRBJ2-3,TRBV7-9,TRBD2,ASSFPRRLAGFTDTQY
TRBJ1-1,TRBV6-5,.,ASSYPGGATAF
TRBJ2-5,TRBV15,TRBD2,ATSERGGTIVQETQY
TRBJ1-5,TRBV9,.,ASSRPRRGPYQPQH